Shown below are 31 T cell receptor beta chains from a single sample sequenced in a study of blood T cell repertoires in COVID-19 (TCRdb year 2020). The library was generated by the immunoSEQ multiplex PCR assay. The source is immuneACCESS, and TCRdb retained only in-frame sequences with V and J called. Part of the clones is not carried over; for the studies checked, unresolved V genes explain less than half of this, and the remainder is unexplained. The sample data list some 370,000 clones, and more than 70% of these were observed just once. In total, the top ten clones hold 1% to 1.5% of the sample. Sequencing input: peripheral blood. The receptors come from a middle-aged man with acute or convalescent COVID-19.

This clone was seen a single time. The chain combines TRBV11-3 with TRBJ2-1; D gene unclear. The V and J ends lost 1 base and 8 bases respectively, with 9 bases between them. Germline V gene lookup returns CDR1 SGHNT and CDR2 YENEEA. The CDR3 sequence is 13 residues long. The chain's CDR3 is CASSLGLSHEQFF. In nucleotides, the CDR3 is TGTGCCAGCAGCTTAGGACTGAGCCATGAGCAGTTCTTC.

The chain employs TRBV11-2 and TRBJ2-7; tentative D call: TRBD1 (5 bases). Germline CDR1 SGHAT, CDR2 FQNNGV. The length of the CDR3 is 12 residues. V shed 2 bases and J shed 3 bases, with 5 bases lying between them. The CDR3 nucleotides are TGTGCCAGCAGCTTAAGGGGCTACGAGCAGTACTTC. This codes for CASSLRGYEQYF.

This clone was seen only a few times. This sequence joins TRBV7-3 and TRBJ1-2; D gene ambiguous. Trimming left V 6 bases short and J 4 bases short, with 15 bases between. Per germline, CDR1 SGHTA and CDR2 FQGTGA. This CDR3 has 14 amino acids. Written as DNA, the CDR3 is TGTGCCAGCAGTCCCACCGGTGAGGTCTATGGCTACACCTTC. This translates into CASSPTGEVYGYTF.

The chain carries TRBV7-6 and TRBJ2-1, with 7 bases that match TRBD2. The CDR3 sequence is 18 residues long. The germline V gene has CDR1 SGHVS and CDR2 FNYEAQ. The V segment lost 1 base and the J segment 7 bases; nucleotides outside the gene matches: 16. DNA of the CDR3: TGTGCCAGCAGCTTAGGTGCTAGCGGAATAGGGGCTCGGAATGAGCAGTTCTTC. Protein product: CASSLGASGIGARNEQFF.

In its sample, this clone was seen once. The chain employs TRBV7-6 and TRBJ1-3, with no clear D. The length of the CDR3 is 13 residues. CDR1 is SGHVS, CDR2 FNYEAQ, per germline. Trimming cost V 5 bases and J 4 bases, with 9 bases left between them. The CDR3 sequence is CASSSDGGNTIYF. CDR3 coding DNA: TGTGCCAGCAGCAGCGATGGGGGAAACACCATATATTTT. Full variable domain (rest looked up from reference TRBV7-6 and TRBJ1-3): GAGVSQSPRYKVTKRGQDVALRCDPISGHVSLYWYRQALGQGPEFLTYFNYEAQQDKSGLPNDRFSAERPEGSISTLTIQRTEQRDSAMYRCASSSDGGNTIYFGEGSWLTVV.

The chain carries TRBV19 and TRBJ1-5; 9 nucleotides align to TRBD1. The length of the CDR3 is 17 residues. V gave up 6 bases and J gave up 2 bases; unmatched junction bases: 11. Germline-derived CDR1 and CDR2 are LNHDA and SQIVND (reference sequence). As DNA, the CDR3 is TGTGCCAGTAGACTAACAGGGGGCGGATCGGGCAATCAGCCCCAGCATTTT. Translated: CASRLTGGGSGNQPQHF.

The chain joins TRBV30 to TRBJ1-5, with 9 positions matching TRBD1. Germline V gives CDR1 GTSNPN, CDR2 SVGIG (reference sequence). Trimming took 1 base from V and 4 from J; bases not matched to a gene: 2. The CDR3 consists of 14 residues. The CDR3 spells CAWSAGTGNQPQHF. The CDR3, as DNA: TGTGCCTGGAGTGCCGGGACAGGGAATCAGCCCCAGCATTTT. Full variable domain (rest looked up from reference TRBV30 and TRBJ1-5): SQTIHQWPATLVQPVGSPLSLECTVEGTSNPNLYWYRQAAGRGLQLLFYSVGIGQISSEVPQNLSASRPQDRQFILSSKKLLLSDSGFYLCAWSAGTGNQPQHFGDGTRLSIL.

This clone was detected once. J is TRBJ1-1 and V is TRBV18, with a tentative D call TRBD1 (6 bases). Per the germline V gene, CDR1 is KGHSH and CDR2 is LQKENI. CDR3 length: 13 residues. V was pared by 8 bases and J by 1 base, with 11 bases between. The CDR3 reads CASRRGQNTEAFF. The CDR3 DNA reads as TGTGCCAGCCGACGGGGACAGAACACTGAAGCTTTCTTT.

This clone was recorded a few times. The chain has TRBV9 and TRBJ1-1; maybe TRBD1 (6 bases). V lost 2 bases to trimming and J lost 0 bases, with 14 bases between them. This CDR3 spans 16 amino acids. Germline V gene lookup returns CDR1 SGDLS and CDR2 YYNGEE. The CDR3: CASSVSKGHLNTEAFF. CDR3 DNA sequence: TGTGCCAGCAGCGTGTCGAAGGGACACCTGAACACTGAAGCTTTCTTT. The variable domain in full, with the rest retrieved from reference TRBV9 and TRBJ1-1, is DSGVTQTPKHLITATGQRVTLRCSPRSGDLSVYWYQQSLDQGLQFLIQYYNGEERAKGNILERFSAQQFPDLHSELNLSSLELGDSALYFCASSVSKGHLNTEAFFGQGTRLTVV.

This sequence joins TRBV2 and TRBJ1-6, with TRBD1 matching over 7 bases. There are 14 residues in the CDR3. After removal of 10 bases from V and 7 bases from J, the junction contained 10 bases not matched to a gene. The V gene's germline CDR1 is SNHLY and CDR2 FYNNEI. In DNA, the CDR3 is TGTGCCACCGCGGGACAGCGGATAAATTCACCCCTCCACTTT. Translated, it gives CATAGQRINSPLHF.

The chain links TRBV19 to TRBJ1-6; 7 bases match TRBD1. The CDR3 consists of 15 residues. V lost 6 bases and J lost 3; bases outside the gene matches: 5. Germline CDR1 LNHDA, CDR2 SQIVND (reference sequence). The DNA for the CDR3 is TGTGCCAGTAGCCGGGACAGCTACTATAATTCACCCCTCCACTTT. Amino acid sequence: CASSRDSYYNSPLHF.

This rearrangement joins TRBV5-1 to TRBJ1-3; no definite D call. Germline values: CDR1 SGHRS, CDR2 YFSETQ. The ends were cut back, 3 bases at V and 4 bases at J, with 23 bases in the middle. The CDR3 contains 18 residues. In DNA form, the CDR3 reads TGCGCCAGCAGCTCTAGCGTTCGACACAGATCCTCCGGAAACACCATATATTTT. Residues: CASSSSVRHRSSGNTIYF.

The rearrangement uses TRBV28 and TRBJ1-4, with unresolved D. The CDR3 has 17 residues. Germline CDR1 and CDR2: MDHEN and SYDVKM. V was clipped by 3 bases and J by 5 bases, with 19 bases between them. The CDR3 region is CASSFGIGGEVNEKLFF. The CDR3 region has the DNA TGTGCCAGCAGTTTTGGTATTGGAGGCGAGGTGAATGAAAAACTGTTTTTT.

The J gene is TRBJ1-2, the V gene TRBV5-4, with a weak D call TRBD1 (6 bases). This CDR3 has 16 residues. The V and J ends lost 1 base and 7 bases respectively, with 20 bases between them. CDR1 and CDR2 (germline): SGHNT, YYREEE (reference sequence). CDR3 region: CASSLWTVLSLGGYTF. In DNA, the CDR3 is TGTGCCAGCAGCTTGTGGACAGTACTGTCTCTCGGTGGCTACACCTTC.

The chain couples TRBV7-9 to TRBJ2-1, with 7 bases aligning to TRBD2. Germline assignment: CDR1 SEHNR and CDR2 FQNEAQ (reference sequence). The CDR3 spans 15 residues. V trimming: 4 bases; J trimming: 0 bases; junction bases outside the gene matches: 3. The CDR3: CASSSREPSYNEQFF. CDR3 bases: TGTGCCAGCAGCTCGCGGGAGCCCTCCTACAATGAGCAGTTCTTC.

This chain uses TRBV28 with TRBJ2-5; possible D gene TRBD2, 5 bases. V shed 5 bases and J shed 3 bases, with 16 bases lying between them. The CDR3 runs 15 residues. Germline-derived CDR1 and CDR2 are MDHEN and SYDVKM. CDR3 residues: CASSREDYRKETQYF. In DNA form, the CDR3 reads TGTGCCAGCAGTAGGGAAGACTACCGAAAAGAGACCCAGTACTTC. The full variable domain, completed using reference TRBV28 and TRBJ2-5, is DVKVTQSSRYLVKRTGEKVFLECVQDMDHENMFWYRQDPGLGLRLIYFSYDVKMKEKGDIPEGYSVSREKKERFSLILESASTNQTSMYLCASSREDYRKETQYFGPGTRLLVL.

The chain recombines TRBV10-3 with TRBJ1-1; D not resolved. The CDR3 is 14 residues long. The germline V gene encodes CDR1 ENHRY and CDR2 SYGVKD. V shed 6 bases and J shed 4 bases, with 15 bases lying between them. DNA for the CDR3: TGTGCCATCAGCCAACCCTCGGGGTCCACTGAAGCTTTCTTT. It encodes CAISQPSGSTEAFF.

V gene TRBV5-1 combines with J gene TRBJ2-5; 8 bases are shared with TRBD2. The CDR3 extends over 15 amino acids. Germline lookup yields CDR1 SGHRS and CDR2 YFSETQ. V was clipped by 4 bases and J by 3 bases; unmatched bases: 8. The CDR3 sequence is CASSGEAGAEETQYF. In DNA, the CDR3 is TGCGCCAGCAGCGGAGAAGCGGGGGCAGAAGAGACCCAGTACTTC.

This sequence joins TRBV2 and TRBJ2-7, with D perhaps matching TRBD1 (6 bases). CDR1 is SNHLY, CDR2 FYNNEI, per germline. The V gene lost 10 bases and the J gene lost 0 bases, with 16 bases spanning the gap. The CDR3 totals 14 residues. CDR3: CATNGQLSSYEQYF. The CDR3 coding sequence is TGTGCCACCAATGGACAGCTTTCCTCCTACGAGCAGTACTTC.

This rearrangement joins TRBV6-1 to TRBJ2-6, with a weak D call TRBD2 (6 bases). The CDR3 is 20 amino acids. Germline V gene sequence: CDR1 MNHNS, CDR2 SASEGT. Trimming took 4 bases from V and 2 from J, leaving 24 bases between them. For the CDR3, the DNA is TGTGCCAGCAGTGCCGGTAAGAGGGGACGGAGGGACGCTGGGGCCAACGTCCTGACTTTC. It encodes CASSAGKRGRRDAGANVLTF.

CDR3 sequence reads: CASSTGAANEKLFF. In DNA form, the CDR3 reads TGTGCCAGCAGCACAGGGGCGGCTAATGAAAAACTGTTTTTT. The chain recombines TRBV25-1 with TRBJ1-4; TRBD1 matches at 7 bases. Germline-derived CDR1 and CDR2 are MGHDK and SYGVNS. The CDR3 has 14 residues. After removal of 6 bases from V and 3 bases from J, the junction contained 4 bases not matched to a gene.

This sequence joins TRBV30 and TRBJ2-7; D is uncertain. With 5 bases removed from V and 6 bases from J, the gap between germline ends came to 11 bases. The CDR3 runs to 11 residues. From germline, CDR1 is GTSNPN and CDR2 SVGIG (reference sequence). CDR3 coding DNA: TGTGCCTGGGGGCGAGTCCGCGAGCAGTACTTC. Translating gives CAWGRVREQYF.

The rearrangement uses TRBV7-2 and TRBJ2-3, with 8 bases aligning to TRBD2. Trimming cost V 4 bases and J 5 bases; bases outside gene matches: 5. Per the germline V gene, CDR1 is SGHTA and CDR2 is FQGNSA. CDR3 size: 14 residues. The CDR3 protein is CASSSSGGQDTQYF. The DNA of the CDR3 is TGTGCCAGCAGCTCGAGCGGGGGTCAAGATACGCAGTATTTT.

This chain links TRBV9 with TRBJ1-3; 9 bases align to TRBD1. Germline V gene data show CDR1 as SGDLS and CDR2 as YYNGEE. J was trimmed by 3 bases and V by 3 bases; bases with no gene match: 10. The CDR3 consists of 17 residues. This CDR3 reads CASSASRQGQGGNTIYF. In DNA, the CDR3 is TGTGCCAGCAGCGCATCACGACAGGGACAGGGTGGAAACACCATATATTTT.

This chain joins TRBV20-1 and TRBJ1-4, with 9 bases fitting TRBD1. CDR3 size: 11 residues. CDR1 DFQATT and CDR2 SNEGSKA come from the germline V gene (reference sequence). CDR3 DNA: TGCAGCGGGGACAGGGTTGAAAAACTGTTTTTT. As protein: CSGDRVEKLFF.

This sequence joins TRBV14 and TRBJ2-1, with 7 nucleotides matching TRBD1. From germline, CDR1 is SGHDN and CDR2 FVKESK. The CDR3 runs 16 residues. Trimming at V came to 4 bases and at J to 0 bases, leaving 6 bases not matched to a gene. CDR3 nucleotide sequence: TGTGCCAGCAGCCCAAGGGGGCGGAGCTCCTACAATGAGCAGTTCTTC. The encoded protein is CASSPRGRSSYNEQFF.

The V gene is TRBV19, the J gene TRBJ1-2; TRBD1 matches at 7 bases. This CDR3 contains 15 residues. V lost 6 bases and J lost 4; bases outside the gene matches: 11. Per germline, CDR1 LNHDA and CDR2 SQIVND (reference sequence). CDR3 region: CASSPIQGRIYGYTF. The CDR3 coding sequence is TGTGCCAGTAGCCCCATACAGGGGCGGATCTATGGCTACACCTTC.

The gene calls are TRBV11-2 and TRBJ1-5; D not certain. The CDR3 totals 13 residues. V was pared by 0 bases and J by 11 bases, with 11 bases between. Germline V gene lookup returns CDR1 SGHAT and CDR2 FQNNGV. CDR3: CASSLDLEASQHF. The CDR3 DNA sequence: TGTGCCAGCAGCTTAGATCTCGAGGCGTCCCAGCATTTT.

DNA for the CDR3: TGTGCCAGCAGCCAAGAACGAAAACGGGAGGGGTACAATGAGCAGTTCTTC. Translated, it gives CASSQERKREGYNEQFF. V usage is TRBV3-1 (or the pseudogene TRBV3-2) and J usage is TRBJ2-1, with 8 nucleotides matching TRBD2. J lost 4 bases, V lost 0 bases, and 8 bases had no gene match. This CDR3 region has 17 residues. Per germline, CDR1 LGHDT and CDR2 YNNKEL (reference sequence).

The chain uses TRBV19 and TRBJ1-5, with D possibly TRBD1 on 5 matching bases. V was clipped by 5 bases and J by 7 bases, with 12 bases between them. The germline V gene encodes CDR1 LNHDA and CDR2 SQIVND (reference sequence). The CDR3 sequence is 13 residues long. The CDR3 spells CASSLGGGQPQHF. The CDR3 coding sequence is TGTGCCAGTAGTTTGGGGGGGGGACAGCCCCAGCATTTT.

V gene TRBV9 combines with J gene TRBJ2-3; 11 bases are shared with TRBD2. The CDR3 has 16 amino acids. In germline, CDR1 is SGDLS, CDR2 YYNGEE. Trimming at V came to 4 bases and at J to 2 bases, leaving 6 bases not matched to a gene. The CDR3 loop reads CASSPLAGAITDTQYF. The CDR3 DNA sequence: TGTGCCAGCAGCCCACTAGCGGGGGCGATCACAGATACGCAGTATTTT.